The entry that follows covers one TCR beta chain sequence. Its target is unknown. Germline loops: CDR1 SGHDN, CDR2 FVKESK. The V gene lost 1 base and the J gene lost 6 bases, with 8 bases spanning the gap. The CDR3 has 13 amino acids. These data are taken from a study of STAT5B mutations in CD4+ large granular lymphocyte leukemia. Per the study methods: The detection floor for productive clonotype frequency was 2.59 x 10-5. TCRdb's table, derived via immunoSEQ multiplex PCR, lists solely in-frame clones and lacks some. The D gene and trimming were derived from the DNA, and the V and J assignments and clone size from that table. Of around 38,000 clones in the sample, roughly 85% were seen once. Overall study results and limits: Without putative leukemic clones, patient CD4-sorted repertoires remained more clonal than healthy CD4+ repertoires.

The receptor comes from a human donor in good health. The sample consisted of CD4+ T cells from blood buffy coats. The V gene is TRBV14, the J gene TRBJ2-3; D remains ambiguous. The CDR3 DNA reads TGTGCCAGCAGCCAAGTGAATGTGGATACGCAGTATTTT. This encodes CASSQVNVDTQYF. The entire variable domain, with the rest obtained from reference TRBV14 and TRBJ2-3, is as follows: EAGVTQFPSHSVIEKGQTVTLRCDPISGHDNLYWYRRVMGKEIKFLLHFVKESKQDESGMPNNRFLAERTGGTYSTLKVQPAELEDSGVYFCASSQVNVDTQYFGPGTRLTVL.